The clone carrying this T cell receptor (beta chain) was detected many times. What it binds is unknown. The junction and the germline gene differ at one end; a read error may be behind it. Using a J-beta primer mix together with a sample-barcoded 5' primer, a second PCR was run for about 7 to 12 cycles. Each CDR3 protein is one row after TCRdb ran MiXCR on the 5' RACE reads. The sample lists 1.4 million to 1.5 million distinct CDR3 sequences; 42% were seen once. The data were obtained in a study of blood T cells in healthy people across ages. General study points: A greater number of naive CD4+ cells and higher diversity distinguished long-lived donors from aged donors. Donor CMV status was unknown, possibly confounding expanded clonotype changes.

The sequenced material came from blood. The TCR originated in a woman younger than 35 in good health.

CDR3 in amino acids: CASSRDASYNEQFF. CDR3 in DNA: TGTGCCAGCAGCCGAGATGCTTCCTACAATGAGCAGTTCTTC. The chain is built from TRBV5-1 and TRBJ2-1, with D unclear. This CDR3 has 14 residues. In germline, CDR1 is SGHRS, CDR2 YFSETQ.